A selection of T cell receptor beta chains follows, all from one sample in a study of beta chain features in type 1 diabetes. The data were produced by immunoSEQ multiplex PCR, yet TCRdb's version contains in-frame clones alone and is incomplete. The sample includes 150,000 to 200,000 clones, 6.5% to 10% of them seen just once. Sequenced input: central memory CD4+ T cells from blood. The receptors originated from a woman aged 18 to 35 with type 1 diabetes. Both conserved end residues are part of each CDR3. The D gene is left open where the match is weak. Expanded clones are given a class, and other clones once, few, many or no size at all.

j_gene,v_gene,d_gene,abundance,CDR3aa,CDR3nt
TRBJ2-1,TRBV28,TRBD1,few,CASTTETGNNEQFF,TGTGCCAGCACTACCGAGACAGGGAACAATGAGCAGTTCTTC
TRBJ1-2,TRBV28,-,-,CASSQGPRVGGYTF,TGTGCCAGCAGTCAAGGCCCCAGGGTTGGTGGCTACACCTTC
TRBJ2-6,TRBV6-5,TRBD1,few,CASSSDRAGANVLTF,TGTGCCAGCAGTTCCGACAGGGCTGGGGCCAACGTCCTGACTTTC
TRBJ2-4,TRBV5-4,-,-,CASSLQESIQYF,TGTGCCAGCAGCCTCCAGGAAAGCATTCAGTACTTC
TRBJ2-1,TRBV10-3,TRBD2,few,CAISDSAGASYNEQFF,TGTGCCATCAGTGACTCAGCGGGGGCCTCCTACAATGAGCAGTTCTTC
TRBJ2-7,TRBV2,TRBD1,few,CASSEWDSLYF,TGTGCCAGCAGTGAATGGGACAGCTTGTACTTC
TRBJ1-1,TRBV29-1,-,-,CSVVVQGTNTEAFF,TGCAGCGTCGTCGTGCAGGGGACGAACACTGAAGCTTTCTTT
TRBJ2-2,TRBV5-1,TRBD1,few,CASSPRTGGATGELFF,TGCGCCAGCAGCCCGCGGACAGGGGGAGCTACCGGGGAGCTGTTTTTT
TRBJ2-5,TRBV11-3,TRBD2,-,CASSYLGGGETQYF,TGTGCCAGCAGCTATCTCGGGGGGGGAGAGACCCAGTACTTC
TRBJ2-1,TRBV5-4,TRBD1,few,CASSRTGGNEQFF,TGTGCCAGCAGTCGGACAGGGGGTAATGAGCAGTTCTTC
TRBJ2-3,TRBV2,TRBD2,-,CASSESGRATDTQYF,TGTGCCAGCAGTGAGTCGGGGAGGGCCACAGATACGCAGTATTTT
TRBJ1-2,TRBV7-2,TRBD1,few,CASSPDRDYGYTF,TGTGCCAGCAGCCCGGACAGGGACTATGGCTACACCTTC
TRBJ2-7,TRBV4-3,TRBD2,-,CASSQEASGGWYEQYF,TGCGCCAGCAGCCAAGAGGCTAGCGGGGGGTGGTACGAGCAGTACTTC
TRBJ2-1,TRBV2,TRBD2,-,CASKRESPNEQFF,TGTGCCAGCAAGCGGGAGTCACCGAATGAGCAGTTCTTC
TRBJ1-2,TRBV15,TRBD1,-,CATSRVGTELVYGYTF,TGTGCCACCAGCAGAGTGGGGACAGAGCTAGTCTATGGCTACACCTTC
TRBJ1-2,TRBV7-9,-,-,CASSLDRVYGYTF,TGTGCCAGCAGCTTAGACAGGGTCTATGGCTACACCTTC
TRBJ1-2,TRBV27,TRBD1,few,CARSPTGGSGYTF,TGTGCCAGGTCCCCGACAGGGGGGTCTGGCTACACCTTC
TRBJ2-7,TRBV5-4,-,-,CASSPDRSFYEQYF,TGTGCCAGCAGCCCCGACAGGTCCTTCTACGAGCAGTACTTC
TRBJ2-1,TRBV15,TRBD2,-,CATSGTRYYNEQFF,TGTGCCACCAGCGGGACTAGGTATTACAATGAGCAGTTCTTC
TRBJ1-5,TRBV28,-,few,CASTSLGQPQHF,TGTGCCAGCACCTCCCTCGGTCAGCCCCAGCATTTT
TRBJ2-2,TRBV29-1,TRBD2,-,CSVWTSGDTGELFF,TGCAGCGTTTGGACTAGCGGGGACACCGGGGAGCTGTTTTTT
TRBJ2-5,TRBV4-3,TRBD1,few,CASSQDFRSGGETQYF,TGCGCCAGCAGCCAAGACTTTAGGTCAGGGGGAGAGACCCAGTACTTC
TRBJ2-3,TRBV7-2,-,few,CASSLLVAFTDTQYF,TGTGCCAGCAGCTTATTGGTGGCTTTTACAGATACGCAGTATTTT
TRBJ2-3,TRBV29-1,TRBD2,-,CSTGRDGDTQYF,TGCAGCACCGGGAGGGATGGGGATACGCAGTATTTT
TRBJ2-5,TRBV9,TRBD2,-,CASSVRGGTSAQETQYF,TGTGCCAGCAGCGTGAGGGGGGGGACTAGCGCTCAAGAGACCCAGTACTTC
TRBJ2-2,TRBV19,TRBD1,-,CASSKRTGSNTGELFF,TGTGCCAGTAGTAAAAGGACAGGGTCGAACACCGGGGAGCTGTTTTTT
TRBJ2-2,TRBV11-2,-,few,CASSSQGGVTGELFF,TGTGCCAGCAGCTCCCAGGGGGGTGTCACCGGGGAGCTGTTTTTT
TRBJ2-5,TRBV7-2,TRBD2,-,CASSLDGSAGVQETQYF,TGTGCCAGCAGCTTAGACGGGTCGGCGGGAGTCCAAGAGACCCAGTACTTC
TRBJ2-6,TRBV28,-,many,CATNHRDSGANVLTF,TGTGCCACTAACCACCGGGACTCTGGGGCCAACGTCCTGACTTTC
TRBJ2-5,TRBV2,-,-,CASRREQTQYF,TGTGCCAGCAGGAGGGAGCAGACCCAGTACTTC
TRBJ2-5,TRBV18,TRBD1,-,CASSPRQGEETQYF,TGTGCCAGCTCACCTCGACAGGGCGAAGAGACCCAGTACTTC
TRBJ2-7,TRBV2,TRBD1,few,CASGSPGDRANEQYF,TGTGCCAGCGGATCCCCCGGAGACAGGGCCAACGAGCAGTACTTC
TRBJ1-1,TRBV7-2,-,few,CASSLFFEAFF,TGTGCCAGCAGCTTGTTCTTTGAAGCTTTCTTT
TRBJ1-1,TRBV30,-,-,CAWSVGSRGTEAFF,TGTGCCTGGAGCGTCGGGTCCCGGGGGACTGAAGCTTTCTTT
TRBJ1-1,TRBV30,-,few,CAWLYVERGEAFF,TGTGCCTGGCTATACGTGGAGCGGGGTGAAGCTTTCTTT
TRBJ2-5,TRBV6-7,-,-,CASSQREWETQYF,TGTGCCAGCAGTCAGAGGGAATGGGAGACCCAGTACTTC
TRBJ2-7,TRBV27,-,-,CASCPRDEQYF,TGTGCCAGTTGTCCCCGGGACGAGCAGTACTTC
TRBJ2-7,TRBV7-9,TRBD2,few,CASSLVSLSSGKPEQYF,TGTGCCAGCAGCTTAGTATCCTTATCGAGCGGGAAGCCCGAGCAGTACTTC
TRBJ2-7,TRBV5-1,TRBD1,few,CASSPTGDRVDEQYF,TGCGCCAGCAGCCCAACTGGGGACAGGGTCGACGAGCAGTACTTC
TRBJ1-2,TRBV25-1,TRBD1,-,CASSARDSTGYTF,TGTGCCAGCAGTGCCCGGGACAGTACGGGCTACACCTTC
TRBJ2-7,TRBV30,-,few,CAWSSGPHEQYF,TGTGCCTGGAGTTCAGGGCCCCACGAGCAGTACTTC
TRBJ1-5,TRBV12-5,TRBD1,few,CASGPGQGNQPQHF,TGTGCTAGTGGTCCTGGACAGGGAAATCAGCCCCAGCATTTT
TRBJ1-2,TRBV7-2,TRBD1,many,CASSSNRDSLNGYTF,TGTGCCAGCAGCTCAAACCGGGACAGTCTGAATGGCTACACCTTC
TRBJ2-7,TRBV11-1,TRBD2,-,CASSPLGLAEKQYF,TGTGCCAGCAGCCCCCTGGGACTAGCGGAGAAGCAGTACTTC
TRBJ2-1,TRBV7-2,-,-,CASSMDYSNEQFF,TGTGCCAGCAGCATGGACTACTCTAATGAGCAGTTCTTC
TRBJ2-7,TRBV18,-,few,CASSPTASDEQYF,TGTGCCAGCTCACCCACTGCCTCTGACGAGCAGTACTTC
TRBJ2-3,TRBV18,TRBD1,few,CASSPQRTGGHDTQYF,TGTGCCAGCTCACCACAACGGACAGGGGGGCACGATACGCAGTATTTT
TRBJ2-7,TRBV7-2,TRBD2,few,CASSSPLREGGYEQYF,TGTGCCAGCAGCTCCCCCCTGCGGGAGGGAGGATACGAGCAGTACTTC
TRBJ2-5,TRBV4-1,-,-,CASSQDRSGNQYF,TGCGCCAGCAGCCAAGATAGGTCGGGGAACCAGTACTTC
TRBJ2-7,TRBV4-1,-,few,CASSRQDTYEQYF,TGCGCCAGCAGCCGCCAGGACACTTACGAGCAGTACTTC
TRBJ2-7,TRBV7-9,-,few,CASSVDNKYEQYF,TGTGCCAGCAGCGTAGACAATAAGTACGAGCAGTACTTC
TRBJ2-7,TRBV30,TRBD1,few,CAWSRQGAGEQYF,TGTGCCTGGAGTAGACAGGGGGCGGGTGAGCAGTACTTC
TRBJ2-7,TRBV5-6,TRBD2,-,CASSLLGLAGGEQYF,TGTGCCAGCAGCTTGTTAGGACTAGCGGGAGGCGAGCAGTACTTC
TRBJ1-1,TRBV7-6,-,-,CASSPNIGDLNTEAFF,TGTGCCAGCAGCCCCAATATCGGGGATTTGAACACTGAAGCTTTCTTT